The 3 T cell receptor beta chains below come from one sample, sequenced in a study of human T cells and chemical hapten exposure. The time point was: pre-sensitization, week 0. Treatment here: therapeutic diphenylcyclopropenone sensitization with weekly scalp DPC. TCRdb fed the RACE reads into MiXCR, producing one record per CDR3 protein. The sample holds 300,000 to 450,000 distinct CDR3 sequences, around 5.5% seen once. Sequenced material: whole blood, taken in connection with sensitization to the hapten diphenylcyclopropenone (DPC). The receptors derive from a woman aged 45-60 years with alopecia areata. Some clones in this sample may be carry-over from other donors' samples.

The chain recombines TRBV7-2 with TRBJ1-5; TRBD1 might be the D (5 bases). This CDR3 spans 16 amino acids. V was clipped by 0 bases and J by 3 bases, with 12 bases between them. The germline V gene encodes CDR1 SGHTA and CDR2 FQGNSA. The CDR3 protein is CASSLALGRINQPQHF. The CDR3 DNA is TGTGCCAGCAGCTTAGCGCTGGGACGGATCAATCAGCCCCAGCATTTT.

This clonotype was found many times. The gene calls are TRBV7-2 and TRBJ2-5; D is unclear. The CDR3 length is 12 residues. Germline V gene lookup returns CDR1 SGHTA and CDR2 FQGNSA. Deletions cut 6 bases from V and 5 bases from J, with 10 bases between. The CDR3 DNA reads TGTGCCAGCAGTGTGGACGGGGAGACCCAGTACTTC. Protein sequence: CASSVDGETQYF.

Ten or more counts support this clonotype. The J gene is TRBJ2-1, the V gene TRBV5-4, with 9 bases matching TRBD1. With V trimmed by 2 bases and J by 6 bases, 6 bases remained unmatched. This CDR3 is 15 amino acids long. Germline V gene lookup returns CDR1 SGHNT and CDR2 YYREEE (reference sequence). Here the CDR3 reads CASSFFGTGSNEQFF. As DNA, the CDR3 is TGTGCCAGCAGCTTTTTCGGGACAGGGAGCAATGAGCAGTTCTTC.